The source of this T cell receptor beta chain is a study of T cells in Graves' hyperthyroidism and ophthalmopathy. Across the study: Prior to any treatment, at the point of initial diagnosis, peripheral blood was collected.

V was cut by 6 bases and J by 8 bases, with 20 bases left in between. Per germline, CDR1 MDHEN and CDR2 SYDVKM. The length of the CDR3 is 16 residues. Study conclusions and caveats: Before onset, by a median of around six months, the model predicted ophthalmopathy. In the analysis, a 13 V-J model separated ophthalmopathy from stable hyperthyroidism.

Note on this clonotype: What it binds is unknown.

What was amplified from RNA transcripts were TCR beta CDR3 regions. In the first-round RT-PCR of the TCR CDR3, the HTBI primer set was used. One entry per CDR3 protein, called by TCRdb with MiXCR from the multiplex PCR reads. The sample lists roughly 550,000 distinct CDR3 sequences; about 16% were seen once. The gene calls are TRBV28 and TRBJ1-6; D gene ambiguous. The receptor was derived from a woman in her twenties or thirties with Graves' ophthalmopathy. Sequencing was carried out using blood. CDR3: CASSLRLVLGHSPLHF. As DNA, the CDR3 is TGTGCCAGCAGCCTACGTCTCGTCCTAGGCCATTCACCCCTCCACTTT.